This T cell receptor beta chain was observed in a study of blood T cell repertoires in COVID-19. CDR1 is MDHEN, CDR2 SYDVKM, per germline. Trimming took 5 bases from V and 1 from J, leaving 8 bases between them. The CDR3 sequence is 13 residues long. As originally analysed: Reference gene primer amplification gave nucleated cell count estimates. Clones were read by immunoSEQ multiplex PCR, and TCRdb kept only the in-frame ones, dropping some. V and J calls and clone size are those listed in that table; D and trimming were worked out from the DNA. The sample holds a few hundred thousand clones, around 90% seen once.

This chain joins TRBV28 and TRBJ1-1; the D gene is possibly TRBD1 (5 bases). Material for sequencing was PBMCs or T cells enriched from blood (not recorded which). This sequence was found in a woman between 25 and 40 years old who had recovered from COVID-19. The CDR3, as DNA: TGTGCCAGCAGTATTACAGGGAACACTGAAGCTTTCTTT. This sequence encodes CASSITGNTEAFF.